This TCR beta chain was obtained from a study of shared clonotypes between healthy human individuals. As for the study in general: Donors had three CD4 naive, three CD4 memory, two CD8 naive and one CD8 memory plate apiece.

The CDR3 contains 15 residues. V gave up 5 bases and J gave up 2 bases; unmatched junction bases: 3. Per germline, CDR1 MNHEY and CDR2 SMNVEV (reference sequence). About this clone itself: The sample contains more than one DNA sequence encoding this CDR3.

The table came from immunoSEQ multiplex PCR; TCRdb's copy has only in-frame clones and leaves some out. Of more than 2,000,000 clones in the sample, around 94% are singletons; the top ten hold about 0.13%. The receptor was derived from a man between 18 and 35 years old in good health. The rearrangement uses TRBV27 and TRBJ2-5; TRBD2 aligns across 12 bases. Material: naive CD4+ T cells sorted from blood. Subset denoted: CD45RA+ positively selected. For the CDR3, the DNA is TGTGCCAGCAGTCGGCTAGCGGGGGGGCAAGAGACCCAGTACTTC. This sequence encodes CASSRLAGGQETQYF.